This T cell receptor (beta chain) was identified in a study of early T cells in non-severe SARS-CoV-2 infection. Study-level background: Sequencing of unsorted whole blood was done on bulk RNA, leaving chains unpaired.

This CDR3 spans 18 amino acids. Germline CDR1 MNHNS, CDR2 SASEGT. J gave up 3 bases and V 4 bases, and 15 bases lay outside the gene matches. cDNA molecules, individually, were tagged with unique molecular identifiers. Each CDR3 protein gets one entry after TCRdb re-called the 5' RACE reads with MiXCR. Of approximately 110,000 distinct CDR3 sequences in the sample, around 14% are singletons; the top ten hold less than 25%. Notes on the study in general: In VDJdb matching, anti-spike CD8 responses were favored while private and CD4 specificities went missing.

Concerning this clonotype: No antigen is known for it.

This TCR was sampled from an adult who was a healthcare worker with PCR-confirmed SARS-CoV-2 infection or an uninfected control (not recorded which). The V call is TRBV6-1, the J call TRBJ2-5, with TRBD1 identical over 9 bases. Sequences were obtained from whole blood. The chain's CDR3 is CASSARDRAFLMKETQYF. The CDR3, as DNA: TGTGCCAGCAGTGCCCGGGACAGGGCTTTTCTGATGAAAGAGACCCAGTACTTC.